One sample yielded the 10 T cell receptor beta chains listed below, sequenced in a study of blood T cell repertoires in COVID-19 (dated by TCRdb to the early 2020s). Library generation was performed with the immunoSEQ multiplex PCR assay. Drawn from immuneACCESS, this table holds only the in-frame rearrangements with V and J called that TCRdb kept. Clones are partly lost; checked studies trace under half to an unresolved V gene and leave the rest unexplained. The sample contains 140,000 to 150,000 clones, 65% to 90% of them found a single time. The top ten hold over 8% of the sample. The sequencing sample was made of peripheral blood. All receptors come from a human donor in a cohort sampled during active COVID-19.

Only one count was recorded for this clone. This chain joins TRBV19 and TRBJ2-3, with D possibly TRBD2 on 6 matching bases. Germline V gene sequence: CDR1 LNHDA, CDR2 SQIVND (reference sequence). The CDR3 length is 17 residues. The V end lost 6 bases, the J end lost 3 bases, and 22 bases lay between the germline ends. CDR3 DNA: TGTGCCAGTAGACCTACCTTCTCCGGGAGTGGGACAGATACGCAGTATTTT. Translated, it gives CASRPTFSGSGTDTQYF.

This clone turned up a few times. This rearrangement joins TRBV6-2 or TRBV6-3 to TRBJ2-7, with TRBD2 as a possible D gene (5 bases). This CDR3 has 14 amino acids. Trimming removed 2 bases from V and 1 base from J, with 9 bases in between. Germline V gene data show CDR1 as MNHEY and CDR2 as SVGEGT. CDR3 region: CASSYGETSYEQYF. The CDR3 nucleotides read TGTGCCAGCAGTTACGGGGAGACTTCCTACGAGCAGTACTTC.

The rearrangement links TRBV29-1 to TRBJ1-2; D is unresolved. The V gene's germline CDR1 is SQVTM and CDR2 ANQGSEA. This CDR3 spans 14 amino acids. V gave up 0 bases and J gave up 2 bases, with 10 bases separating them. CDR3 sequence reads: CSVEDRPVNYGYTF. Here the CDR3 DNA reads TGCAGCGTTGAAGATCGTCCGGTAAACTATGGCTACACCTTC. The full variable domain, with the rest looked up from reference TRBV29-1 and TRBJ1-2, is SAVISQKPSRDICQRGTSLTIQCQVDSQVTMMFWYRQQPGQSLTLIATANQGSEATYESGFVIDKFPISRPNLTFSTLTVSNMSPEDSSIYLCSVEDRPVNYGYTFGSGTRLTVV.

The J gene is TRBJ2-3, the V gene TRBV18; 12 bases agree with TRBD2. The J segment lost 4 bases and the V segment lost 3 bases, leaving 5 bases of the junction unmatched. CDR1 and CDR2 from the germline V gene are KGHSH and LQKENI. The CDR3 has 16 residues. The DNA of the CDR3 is TGTGCCAGCTCACCCCTAGCGGGAGGGCCCGCAGATACGCAGTATTTT. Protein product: CASSPLAGGPADTQYF.

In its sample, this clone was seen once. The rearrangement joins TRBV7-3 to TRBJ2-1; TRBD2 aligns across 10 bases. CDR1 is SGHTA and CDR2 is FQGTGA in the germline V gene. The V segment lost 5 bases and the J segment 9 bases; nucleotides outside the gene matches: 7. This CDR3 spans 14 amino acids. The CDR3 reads CASSPSASGSEQFF. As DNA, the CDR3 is TGTGCCAGCAGCCCAAGCGCTAGCGGGAGTGAGCAGTTCTTC.

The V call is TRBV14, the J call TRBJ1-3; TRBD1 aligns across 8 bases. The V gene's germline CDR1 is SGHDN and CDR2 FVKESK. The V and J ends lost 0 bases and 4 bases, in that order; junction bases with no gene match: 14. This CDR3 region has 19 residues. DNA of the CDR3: TGTGCCAGCAGCCAAGACTCAATAAGGACAGGGCTTTTCGGAAACACCATATATTTT. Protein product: CASSQDSIRTGLFGNTIYF. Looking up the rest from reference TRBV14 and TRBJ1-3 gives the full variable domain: EAGVTQFPSHSVIEKGQTVTLRCDPISGHDNLYWYRRVMGKEIKFLLHFVKESKQDESGMPNNRFLAERTGGTYSTLKVQPAELEDSGVYFCASSQDSIRTGLFGNTIYFGEGSWLTVV.

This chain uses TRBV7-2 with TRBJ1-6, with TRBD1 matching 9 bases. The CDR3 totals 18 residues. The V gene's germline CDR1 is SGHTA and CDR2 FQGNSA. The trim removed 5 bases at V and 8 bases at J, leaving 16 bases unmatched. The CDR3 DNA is TGTGCCAGCAGCAGACACTCCCCGACAGGGGGAAAGGATTCACCCCTCCACTTT. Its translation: CASSRHSPTGGKDSPLHF.

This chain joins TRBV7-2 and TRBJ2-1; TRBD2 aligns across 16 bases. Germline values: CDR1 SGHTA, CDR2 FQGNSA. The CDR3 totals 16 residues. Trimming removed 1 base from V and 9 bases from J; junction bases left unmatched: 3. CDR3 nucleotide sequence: TGTGCCAGCAGCTTAGAGGGACTAGCGGGAGGGGCTGAGCAGTTCTTC. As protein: CASSLEGLAGGAEQFF.

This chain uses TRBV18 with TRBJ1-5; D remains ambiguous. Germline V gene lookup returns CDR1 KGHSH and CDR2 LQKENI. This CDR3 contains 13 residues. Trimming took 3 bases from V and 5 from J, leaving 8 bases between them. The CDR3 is CASSPGLDQPQHF. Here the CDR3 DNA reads TGTGCCAGCTCACCCGGACTTGATCAGCCCCAGCATTTT.

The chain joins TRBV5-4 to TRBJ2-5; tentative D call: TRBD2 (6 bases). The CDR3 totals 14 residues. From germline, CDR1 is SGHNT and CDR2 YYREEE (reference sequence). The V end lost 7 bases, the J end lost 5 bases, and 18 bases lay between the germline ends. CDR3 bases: TGTGCCAGCTTGCTTGCGGGTGGAGGGGAGACCCAGTACTTC. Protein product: CASLLAGGGETQYF.